The subject of this entry is one T cell receptor (beta chain). Its specificity is unknown. These data belong to a study of cytotoxic CD8 clonotypes in ibrutinib-treated CLL. Overall study findings and caveats: Having risen at ibrutinib response, clonality had fallen back toward baseline by progression.

The V gene's germline CDR1 is MGHDK and CDR2 SYGVNS. The V end lost 2 bases, the J end lost 0 bases, and 12 bases lay between the germline ends. The CDR3 is 16 residues long. Here immunoSEQ multiplex PCR was the method, and the copy in TCRdb shows in-frame clones only, minus some. This sample has hundreds of thousands of clones, with about three quarters found just once. The chain has TRBV25-1 and TRBJ2-3; a possible D gene is TRBD2 (5 bases). This receptor was obtained from a human donor with chronic lymphocytic leukemia. The sample consisted of PBMCs, taken after 24 months of ibrutinib treatment. The chain's CDR3 is CASSEGLGLSTDTQYF. The CDR3 nucleotides read TGTGCCAGCAGTGAAGGTCTAGGACTTAGCACAGATACGCAGTATTTT.